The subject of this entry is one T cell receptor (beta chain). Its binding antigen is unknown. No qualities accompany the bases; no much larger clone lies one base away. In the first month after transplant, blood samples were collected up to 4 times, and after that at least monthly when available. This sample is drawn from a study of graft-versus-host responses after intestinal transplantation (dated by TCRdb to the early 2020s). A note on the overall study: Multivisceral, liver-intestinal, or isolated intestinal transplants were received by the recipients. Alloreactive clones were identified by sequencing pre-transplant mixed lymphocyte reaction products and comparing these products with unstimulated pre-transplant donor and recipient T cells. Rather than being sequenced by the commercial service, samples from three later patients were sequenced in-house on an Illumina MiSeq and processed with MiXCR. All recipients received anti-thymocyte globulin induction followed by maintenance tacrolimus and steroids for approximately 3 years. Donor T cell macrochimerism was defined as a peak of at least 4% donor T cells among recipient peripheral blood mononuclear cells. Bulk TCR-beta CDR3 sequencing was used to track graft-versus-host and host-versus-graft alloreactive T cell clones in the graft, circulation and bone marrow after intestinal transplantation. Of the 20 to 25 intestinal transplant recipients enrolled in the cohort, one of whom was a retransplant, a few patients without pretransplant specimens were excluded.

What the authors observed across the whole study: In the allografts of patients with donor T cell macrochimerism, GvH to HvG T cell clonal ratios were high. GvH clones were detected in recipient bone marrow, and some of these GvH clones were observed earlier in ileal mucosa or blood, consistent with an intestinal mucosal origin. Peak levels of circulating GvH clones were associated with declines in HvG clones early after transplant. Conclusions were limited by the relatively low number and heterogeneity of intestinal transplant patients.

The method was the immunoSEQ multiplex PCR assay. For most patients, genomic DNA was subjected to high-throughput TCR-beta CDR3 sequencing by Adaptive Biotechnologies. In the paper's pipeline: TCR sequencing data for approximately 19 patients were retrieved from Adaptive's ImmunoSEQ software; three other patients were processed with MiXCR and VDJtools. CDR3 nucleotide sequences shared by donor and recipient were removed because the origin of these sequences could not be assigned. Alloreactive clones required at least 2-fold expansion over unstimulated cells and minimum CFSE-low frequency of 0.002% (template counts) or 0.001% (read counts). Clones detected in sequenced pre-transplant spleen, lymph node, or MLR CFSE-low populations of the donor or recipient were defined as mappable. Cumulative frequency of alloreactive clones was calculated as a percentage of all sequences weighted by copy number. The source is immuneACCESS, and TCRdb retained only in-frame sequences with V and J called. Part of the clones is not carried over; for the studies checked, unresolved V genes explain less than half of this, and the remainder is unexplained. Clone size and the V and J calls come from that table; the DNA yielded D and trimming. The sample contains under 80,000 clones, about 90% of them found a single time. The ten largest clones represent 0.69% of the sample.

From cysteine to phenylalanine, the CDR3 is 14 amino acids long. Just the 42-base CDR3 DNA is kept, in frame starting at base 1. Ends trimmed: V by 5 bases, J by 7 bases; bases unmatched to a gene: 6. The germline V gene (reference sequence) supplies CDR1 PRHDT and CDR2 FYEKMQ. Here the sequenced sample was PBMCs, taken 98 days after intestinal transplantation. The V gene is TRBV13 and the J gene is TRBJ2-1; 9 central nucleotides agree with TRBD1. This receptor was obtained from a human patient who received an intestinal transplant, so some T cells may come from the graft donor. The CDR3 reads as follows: CASSHRDRENEQFF. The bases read TGTGCCAGCAGCCACCGGGACAGGGAAAATGAGCAGTTCTTC.